This TCR beta chain appears in the sequencing data of a study of shared clonotypes between healthy human individuals. Study-level findings and limits: Among donors, clonotype sharing was expected to be affected by sequencing depth.

Naive CD45RA+ and memory CD45RA-negative subsets were split from CD4+ cells. Produced via immunoSEQ multiplex PCR; TCRdb's table is partial and in-frame only. The sample records 2 million to 2.5 million clones, approximately 93% being singletons. In regard to this clone: Antigen: not known.

The CDR3 is made up of 13 amino acids. The germline CDR1 and CDR2 sequences are SGHDT and YYEEEE. The V end lost 2 bases, the J end lost 5 bases, and 10 bases lay between the germline ends. The receptor's source is a young man in good health. Some clones in this sample may be carry-over from other donors' samples. This chain links TRBV5-6 with TRBJ2-5; TRBD1 might be the D (5 bases). Sequenced material: naive CD4+ T cells from PBMCs. Stated subset: CD45RA+ positively selected. CDR3 sequence: CASSFRERETQYF. CDR3 DNA: TGTGCCAGCAGCTTCAGGGAAAGGGAGACCCAGTACTTC.